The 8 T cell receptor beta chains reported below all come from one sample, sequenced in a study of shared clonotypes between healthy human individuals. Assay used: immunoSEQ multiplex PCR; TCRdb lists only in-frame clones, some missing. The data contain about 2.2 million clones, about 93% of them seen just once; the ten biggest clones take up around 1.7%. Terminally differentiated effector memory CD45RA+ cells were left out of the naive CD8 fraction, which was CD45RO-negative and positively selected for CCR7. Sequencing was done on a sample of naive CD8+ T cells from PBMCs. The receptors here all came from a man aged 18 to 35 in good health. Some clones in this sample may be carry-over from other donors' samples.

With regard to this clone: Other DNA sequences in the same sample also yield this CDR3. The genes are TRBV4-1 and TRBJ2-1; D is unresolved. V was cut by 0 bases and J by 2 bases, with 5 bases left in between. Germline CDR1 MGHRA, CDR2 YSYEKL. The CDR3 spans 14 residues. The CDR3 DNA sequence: TGCGCCAGCAGCCAAGACCGGACCTACAATGAGCAGTTCTTC. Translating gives CASSQDRTYNEQFF.

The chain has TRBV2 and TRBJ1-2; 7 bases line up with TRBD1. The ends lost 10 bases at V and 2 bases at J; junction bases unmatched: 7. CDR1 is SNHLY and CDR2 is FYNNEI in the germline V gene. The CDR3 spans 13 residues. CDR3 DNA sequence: TGTGCCACCTCACCGGGACAGAACTATGGCTACACCTTC. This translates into CATSPGQNYGYTF.

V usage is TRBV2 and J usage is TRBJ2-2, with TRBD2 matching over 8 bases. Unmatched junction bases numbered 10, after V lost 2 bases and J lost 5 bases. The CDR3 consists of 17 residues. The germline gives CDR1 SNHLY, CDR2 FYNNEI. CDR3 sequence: CASSEKPSTSETGELFF. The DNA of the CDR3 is TGTGCCAGCAGTGAAAAACCGTCGACTAGCGAAACCGGGGAGCTGTTTTTT.

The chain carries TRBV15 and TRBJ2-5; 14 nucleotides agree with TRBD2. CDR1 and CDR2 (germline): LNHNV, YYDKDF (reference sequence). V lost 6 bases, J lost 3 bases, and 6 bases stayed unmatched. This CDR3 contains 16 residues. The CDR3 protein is CATRSGTSGSKETQYF. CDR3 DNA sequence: TGTGCCACCAGGTCTGGGACTAGCGGGAGTAAAGAGACCCAGTACTTC.

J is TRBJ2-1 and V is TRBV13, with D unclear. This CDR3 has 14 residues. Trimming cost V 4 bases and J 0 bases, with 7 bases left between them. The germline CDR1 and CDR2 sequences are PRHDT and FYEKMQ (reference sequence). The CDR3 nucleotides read TGTGCCAGCAGCTCCCAGAGCTCCTACAATGAGCAGTTCTTC. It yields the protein CASSSQSSYNEQFF. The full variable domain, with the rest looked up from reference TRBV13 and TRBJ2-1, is AAGVIQSPRHLIKEKRETATLKCYPIPRHDTVYWYQQGPGQDPQFLISFYEKMQSDKGSIPDRFSAQQFSDYHSELNMSSLELGDSALYFCASSSQSSYNEQFFGPGTRLTVL.

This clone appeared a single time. DNA of the CDR3: TGTGCCAGCAGCCCGAGGACTAGCGGGAGGGCCGATAATCCAGATACGCAGTATTTT. Translating it yields CASSPRTSGRADNPDTQYF. The genes are TRBV7-9 and TRBJ2-3, with 15 positions matching TRBD2. The CDR3 length is 19 residues. Germline V lookup: CDR1 SEHNR, CDR2 FQNEAQ (reference sequence). V shed 5 bases and J 4 bases; nucleotides not matched to a gene: 13.

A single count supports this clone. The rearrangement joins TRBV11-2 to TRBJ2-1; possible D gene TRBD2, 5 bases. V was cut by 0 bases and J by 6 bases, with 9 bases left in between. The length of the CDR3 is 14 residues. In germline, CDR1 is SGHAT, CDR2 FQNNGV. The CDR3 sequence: CASSLDLDSNEQFF. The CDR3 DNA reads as TGTGCCAGCAGCTTAGATTTGGACTCCAATGAGCAGTTCTTC. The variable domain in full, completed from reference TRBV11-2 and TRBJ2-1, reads EAGVAQSPRYKIIEKRQSVAFWCNPISGHATLYWYQQILGQGPKLLIQFQNNGVVDDSQLPKDRFSAERLKGVDSTLKIQPAKLEDSAVYLCASSLDLDSNEQFFGPGTRLTVL.

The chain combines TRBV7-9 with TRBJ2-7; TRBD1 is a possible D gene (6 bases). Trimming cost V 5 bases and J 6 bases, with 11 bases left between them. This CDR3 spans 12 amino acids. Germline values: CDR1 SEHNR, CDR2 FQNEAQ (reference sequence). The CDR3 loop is CASSVGGSEQYF. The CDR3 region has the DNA TGTGCCAGCAGCGTAGGGGGTAGCGAGCAGTACTTC. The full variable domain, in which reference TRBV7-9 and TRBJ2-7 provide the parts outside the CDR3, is DTGVSQNPRHKITKRGQNVTFRCDPISEHNRLYWYRQTLGQGPEFLTYFQNEAQLEKSRLLSDRFSAERPKGSFSTLEIQRTEQGDSAMYLCASSVGGSEQYFGPGTRLTVT.